These T cell receptor beta chains were read from a single sample in a study of cytotoxic CD8 clonotypes in ibrutinib-treated CLL. The protocol was immunoSEQ multiplex PCR, while the TCRdb copy is restricted to in-frame clones and leaves out a portion. Here the sample spans some 140,000 clones, around 90% being singletons. Sequenced here: PBMCs, sampled after 12 months of ibrutinib treatment. These receptors were taken from a human donor with chronic lymphocytic leukemia. The CDR3 runs from the conserved cysteine through the conserved F or W. Each record gives: V gene, J gene, CDR3 protein.

>TRBV29-1|TRBJ1-2
CSVGQARGYTF
>TRBV5-1|TRBJ1-1
CASRTGVEESEAFF
>TRBV12-5|TRBJ2-1
CASGLSDREQFF
>TRBV11-2|TRBJ2-1
CATGRGIHEQFF
>TRBV28|TRBJ1-5
CASRVSNQPQHF
>TRBV7-6|TRBJ2-7
CASSSTEAGGNEQYF
>TRBV5-5|TRBJ1-5
CASSLEFRQGEQPQHF
>TRBV7-9|TRBJ2-3
CASSPSTDTQYF
>TRBV9|TRBJ2-7
CASSSGAGAYEQYF
>TRBV11-3|TRBJ2-6
CASSLSHSGANVLTF
>TRBV7-3|TRBJ2-3
CASSLTTRREDTQYF
>TRBV27|TRBJ1-4
CASQASAATNEKLFF
>TRBV19|TRBJ2-7
CASSLYRGYEQYF
>TRBV5-1|TRBJ2-1
CASSLAVAGIDEQFF
>TRBV28|TRBJ2-7
CASSQSGRAGEQYF
>TRBV19|TRBJ2-7
CASSMGTGRYEQYF
>TRBV28|TRBJ1-2
CASRRTGTINYGYTF
>TRBV7-3|TRBJ2-3
CASSLSGGSRTDTQYF
>TRBV27|TRBJ2-7
CANPVFFGDRVDPDEQYF
>TRBV4-1|TRBJ2-3
CASSRGIRTDTQYF
>TRBV2|TRBJ2-1
CASTDSLLDEQFF
>TRBV6-5|TRBJ2-1
CASSYRRLAGGEQFF
>TRBV11-3|TRBJ2-5
CASSQWGQETQYF
>TRBV19|TRBJ2-1
CASSNRQGIADEQFF
>TRBV7-3|TRBJ2-1
CASSKSGFEQFF
>TRBV5-1|TRBJ2-7
CASSLGRGVEEQYF
>TRBV30|TRBJ1-1
CTRSGIIGGTEAFF
>TRBV6-1|TRBJ2-1
CASSDGTSGSLEFF
>TRBV7-9|TRBJ2-7
CASSSGDRVPYEQYF
>TRBV7-9|TRBJ1-2
CASSKTGVDSKSNYGYTF
>TRBV6-1|TRBJ2-5
CASSELWLAGGVGWEQETQYF
>TRBV6-5|TRBJ2-7
CASSWEGGTHEQYF
>TRBV4-3|TRBJ1-5
CASSLEDGFNQPQHF
>TRBV27|TRBJ2-7
CATTDRQSKYSYEQYF
>TRBV27|TRBJ2-7
CASSSTIYEQYF
>TRBV5-1|TRBJ2-7
CASSLGTSDYEQYF
>TRBV7-9|TRBJ2-3
CASSLRGSGTDTQYF
>TRBV11-3|TRBJ2-7
CASSRTFWRTAYEQYF
>TRBV6-1|TRBJ2-3
CASRDIIPDTQYF
>TRBV6-5|TRBJ2-3
CASSSPWDFHTQYF
>TRBV27|TRBJ2-1
CASSLGTSGRTAEQFF
>TRBV23-1|TRBJ2-7
CASSQSELGRGPYEQYF
>TRBV11-2|TRBJ2-7
CASSLSNPSYEQYF
>TRBV28|TRBJ1-2
CASSSRLGQGVKGYTF